The rows below give T cell receptor beta chains drawn from one sample of a study of T cells in Graves' hyperthyroidism and ophthalmopathy. TCRdb processed the multiplex PCR reads anew with MiXCR; each CDR3 protein has one entry. In the table there are under 700,000 distinct CDR3 sequences, around 17% of which are singletons. Sequencing was performed on blood. The receptors derive from a woman aged 18-35 years with Graves' hyperthyroidism. The CDR3 runs from the conserved cysteine through the conserved F or W. A D gene is named only where the DNA matches it firmly. Clone size is given for some rows only: seen once, a few or many times, or a class if the clone is expanded.

D	size	V	J	DNA	CDR3
-	many	TRBV7-2	TRBJ2-3	TGTGCCAGCAGCCCAGACGGGGGTCGCACAGATACGCAGTATTTT	CASSPDGGRTDTQYF
-	-	TRBV4-3	TRBJ1-3	TGTGCCAGCAGCCAAGTCGGGGGCTCTGGAAACACCATATATTTT	CASSQVGGSGNTIYF
TRBD1	many	TRBV28	TRBJ2-1	TGTGCCAGCAGTTTAGGGGGTTGGACAGGGGACAATGAGCAGTTCTTC	CASSLGGWTGDNEQFF
-	once	TRBV30	TRBJ2-2	TGTGCCTGGAGTGTCCAATGGGGGTGGGGTACCGGGGAGCTGTTTTTT	CAWSVQWGWGTGELFF
TRBD1	many	TRBV5-5	TRBJ2-4	TGTGCCAGCAGCTTGGGTGGACAGGGTGCAATGCGGAACATTCAGTACTTC	CASSLGGQGAMRNIQYF
TRBD2	many	TRBV5-1	TRBJ2-1	TGCGCCAGCAGGGGACTAGCGGGGGAATCCTACAATGAGCAGTTCTTC	CASRGLAGESYNEQFF
-	-	TRBV7-9	TRBJ2-6	TGTGCCAGCCCAAATCCTGGGCACTCTGGGACCAACGTCCTGACTTTC	CASPNPGHSGTNVLTF
TRBD2	-	TRBV5-6	TRBJ2-7	TGTGCCAGCGGCCCCACGGGACTAGACTCCTACGAGCAGTACTTC	CASGPTGLDSYEQYF
-	-	TRBV12-3/TRBV12-4	TRBJ2-3	TGTGCCAGTAGTATACCGGGCTCGGTCACAGATACGCAGTATTTT	CASSIPGSVTDTQYF
TRBD1	many	TRBV10-3	TRBJ2-1	TGTGCCATCAGCTCGAAGGGGGCAACAGGCTACAATGAGCAGTTCTTC	CAISSKGATGYNEQFF
-	-	TRBV5-1	TRBJ2-1	TGCGCCAGCAGTGCTGGAGCGGTGGAGTTCTTC	CASSAGAVEFF
TRBD1	few	TRBV7-2	TRBJ2-3	TGTGCCAGCAGCTTAGCCAGGGGACAGTCAGATACGCAGTATTTT	CASSLARGQSDTQYF
TRBD1	many	TRBV28	TRBJ2-4	TGTGCCAGCGAGGGCCGGTGGGCAGGGGGAAACATTCAGTACTTC	CASEGRWAGGNIQYF
-	many	TRBV12-3/TRBV12-4	TRBJ2-5	TGTGCCAGCAGTTTTGGGGAAGGAGCACAGAGGGGCCAAGAGACCCAGTACTTC	CASSFGEGAQRGQETQYF
-	many	TRBV3-1	TRBJ2-2	TGTGCCAGCAGGACCTACGGGACCGGGGAGCTGTTTTTT	CASRTYGTGELFF
TRBD1	many	TRBV6-5	TRBJ1-5	TGTGCCAGCAGTTACCGACAGGGTAACGATCAGCCCCAGCATTTT	CASSYRQGNDQPQHF
TRBD1	-	TRBV19	TRBJ1-1	TGTGCCAGTAGTAAGGGGAAGACAGGGACACAGAACACTGAAGCTTTCTTT	CASSKGKTGTQNTEAFF
TRBD2	many	TRBV30	TRBJ2-1	TGTGCCTGGAGTGTAGCGGGAGGGCCCTATGAGCAGTTCTTC	CAWSVAGGPYEQFF
-	-	TRBV19	TRBJ2-6	TGTGCCAGTAGTACCCACCCTTCTGGGGCCAACGTCCTGACTTTC	CASSTHPSGANVLTF
-	-	TRBV24-1	TRBJ2-7	TGTGCCACCAGTGATCCCAGTCGCTCCTACGAGCAGTACTTC	CATSDPSRSYEQYF
TRBD1	-	TRBV5-6	TRBJ2-3	TGTGCCAGCAGCTTGGCCGGACAGGGTACCACAGATACGCAGTATTTT	CASSLAGQGTTDTQYF
-	-	TRBV29-1	TRBJ2-3	TGCAGCGTTGTGCCGGGGGAAAAACGGGGCACAGATACGCAGTATTTT	CSVVPGEKRGTDTQYF
-	-	TRBV5-5	TRBJ2-5	TGTGCCAGCAGCGCGACAGGTATCCAAGAGACCCAGTACTTC	CASSATGIQETQYF
-	many	TRBV7-9	TRBJ2-7	TGTGCCAGTGGTGTCCTCTTAGGCACCTACGAGCAGTACTTC	CASGVLLGTYEQYF
-	many	TRBV5-5	TRBJ1-5	TGTGCCAGCAGCTTGGCCGGGACAAGCAATCAGCCCCAGCATTTT	CASSLAGTSNQPQHF
-	-	TRBV4-1	TRBJ1-3	TGCGCCAGCAGCCAAGGAACCTTTGGAAACACCATATATTTT	CASSQGTFGNTIYF
-	many	TRBV7-9	TRBJ2-1	TGTGCCAGCAGCCCTATTGGGGGTGAGCAGTTCTTC	CASSPIGGEQFF
TRBD1	-	TRBV24-1	TRBJ1-2	TGTGCCCCCAGTGATTCCCGGACAGGGAATCGCTACACCTTC	CAPSDSRTGNRYTF
-	many	TRBV11-3	TRBJ1-1	TGTGCCAGCAGCTCGGCTCCAAGACAGGCTTTCTTT	CASSSAPRQAFF
TRBD1	many	TRBV6-1	TRBJ1-1	TGTGCCAGCAGTCCCGGGACAGGGGTTGTCATGAACACTGAAGCTTTCTTT	CASSPGTGVVMNTEAFF
TRBD1	many	TRBV2	TRBJ2-7	TGTGCCAGCGGCCGGGACAGGGGGATCTCCTACGAGCAGTACTTC	CASGRDRGISYEQYF
-	many	TRBV12-3/TRBV12-4	TRBJ1-5	TGTGCCAGCAGCCCCAGGCGCAATCAGCCCCAGCATTTT	CASSPRRNQPQHF
TRBD2	few	TRBV7-9	TRBJ2-7	TGTGCCAGCAGCTCTCTGGGTGGGGGGAGGGCCCACGAGCAGTACTTC	CASSSLGGGRAHEQYF
TRBD2	few	TRBV3-1	TRBJ2-3	TGTGCCAGCAGCAGATTGGGACTAGTGGGAGGGCCAGATACGCAGTATTTT	CASSRLGLVGGPDTQYF
-	-	TRBV5-1	TRBJ2-7	TGCGCCAGCAGGACGAACCCCTATGGCGAGCAGTACTTC	CASRTNPYGEQYF
-	few	TRBV7-2	TRBJ1-3	TGTGCCAGCAGCTTAGGGGACCAGGGAAACACCATATATTTT	CASSLGDQGNTIYF
-	few	TRBV19	TRBJ2-1	TGTGCCAGTAGTATTCTGGAGGGGGCGAACAATGAGCAGTTCTTC	CASSILEGANNEQFF
-	-	TRBV6-5	TRBJ2-5	TGTGCCAGCAGTTACGCGGGGCTACAAGAGACCCAGTACTTC	CASSYAGLQETQYF
-	many	TRBV7-9	TRBJ1-1	TGTGCCAGCAGCTTAGCGGGGAACACTGAAGCTTTCTTT	CASSLAGNTEAFF
-	few	TRBV6-1	TRBJ2-3	TGTGCCAGCAGGGTTTCATACACTAGCACAGATACGCAGTATTTT	CASRVSYTSTDTQYF
-	many	TRBV7-2	TRBJ1-5	TGTGCCAGCAGTCGGGCCAGCAATCAGCCCCAGCATTTT	CASSRASNQPQHF
-	many	TRBV11-2	TRBJ2-7	TGTGCCAGCAGCTTAGGGGCTAGCCTTACCTACGAGCAGTACTTC	CASSLGASLTYEQYF
TRBD1	-	TRBV7-9	TRBJ1-3	TGTGCCAGCAGCATTCAGACCGGGACAGGGCGCTCCGTCTCTGGAAACACCATATATTTT	CASSIQTGTGRSVSGNTIYF
-	many	TRBV7-2	TRBJ2-3	TGTGCCAGCAGCCCGCCTCGAGGGAGAGATACGCAGTATTTT	CASSPPRGRDTQYF
TRBD1	few	TRBV29-1	TRBJ2-3	TGCAGCGTTACCGGGACAGGGGTTCCAGATACGCAGTATTTT	CSVTGTGVPDTQYF
-	-	TRBV5-1	TRBJ2-4	TGCGCCAGCAGCCATTTCCCCGAGGTCGCCAAAAACATTCAGTACTTC	CASSHFPEVAKNIQYF
TRBD2	many	TRBV20-1	TRBJ2-5	TGCAGTGCTGGCCCCCATCCTCTAGCGGGGAAACCCAGGGAGACCCAGTACTTC	CSAGPHPLAGKPRETQYF
TRBD1	-	TRBV9	TRBJ1-1	TGTGCCAGCAGCGTGGGAAGCGACAGGGACACTGAAGCTTTCTTT	CASSVGSDRDTEAFF
-	many	TRBV7-9	TRBJ2-5	TGTGCCAGCAGCTTAGCGATCGGGGCGACGCTAGAGACCCAGTACTTC	CASSLAIGATLETQYF
TRBD1	many	TRBV11-2	TRBJ2-7	TGTGCCAGCAGCGCTTACAGGGGGCCAAGTTCCTACGAGCAGTACTTC	CASSAYRGPSSYEQYF
TRBD1	-	TRBV4-1	TRBJ2-1	TGCGCCAGCAGCCAAGGCGACAGGGGCAACTACAATGAGCAGTTCTTC	CASSQGDRGNYNEQFF
TRBD2	-	TRBV28	TRBJ2-1	TGTGCCAGCACCCTAGGGGGCGGGAGGGCCAATGAGCAGTTCTTC	CASTLGGGRANEQFF
TRBD2	-	TRBV27	TRBJ2-1	TGTGCCAGCAGTCGGAGCGGGATCGGAGTCAATGAGCAGTTCTTC	CASSRSGIGVNEQFF